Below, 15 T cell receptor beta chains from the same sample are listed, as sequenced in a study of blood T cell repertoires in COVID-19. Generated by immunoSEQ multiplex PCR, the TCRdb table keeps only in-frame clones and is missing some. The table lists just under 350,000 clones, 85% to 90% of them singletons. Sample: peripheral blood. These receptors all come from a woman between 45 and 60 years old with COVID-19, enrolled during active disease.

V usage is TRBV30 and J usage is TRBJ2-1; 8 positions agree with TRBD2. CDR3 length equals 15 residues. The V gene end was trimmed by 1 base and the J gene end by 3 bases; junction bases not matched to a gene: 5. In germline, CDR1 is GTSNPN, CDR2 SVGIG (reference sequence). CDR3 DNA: TGTGCCTGGAGTGGTAGCGGGATCAGCTACAATGAGCAGTTCTTC. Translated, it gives CAWSGSGISYNEQFF.

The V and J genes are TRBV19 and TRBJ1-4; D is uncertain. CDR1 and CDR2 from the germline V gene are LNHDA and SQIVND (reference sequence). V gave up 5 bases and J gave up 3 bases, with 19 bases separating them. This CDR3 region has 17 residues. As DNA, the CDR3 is TGTGCCAGTAGTCAGTACGGCTCCGAGGTAGCTAATGAAAAACTGTTTTTT. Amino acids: CASSQYGSEVANEKLFF.

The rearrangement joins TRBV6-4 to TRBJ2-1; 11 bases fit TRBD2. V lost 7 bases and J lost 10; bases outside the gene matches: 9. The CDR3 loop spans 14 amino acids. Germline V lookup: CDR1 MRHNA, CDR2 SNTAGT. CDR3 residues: CASNTPSGRWEQFF. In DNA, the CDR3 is TGTGCCAGCAATACCCCTAGCGGGAGGTGGGAGCAGTTCTTC.

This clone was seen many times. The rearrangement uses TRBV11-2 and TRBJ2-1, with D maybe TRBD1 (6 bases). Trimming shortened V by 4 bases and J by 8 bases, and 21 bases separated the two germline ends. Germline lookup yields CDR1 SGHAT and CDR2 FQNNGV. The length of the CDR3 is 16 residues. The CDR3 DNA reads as TGTGCCAGCAGCTACGCAGGGGTAGCGCGAGGCGATGAGCAGTTCTTC. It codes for CASSYAGVARGDEQFF. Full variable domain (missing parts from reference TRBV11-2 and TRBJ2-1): EAGVAQSPRYKIIEKRQSVAFWCNPISGHATLYWYQQILGQGPKLLIQFQNNGVVDDSQLPKDRFSAERLKGVDSTLKIQPAKLEDSAVYLCASSYAGVARGDEQFFGPGTRLTVL.

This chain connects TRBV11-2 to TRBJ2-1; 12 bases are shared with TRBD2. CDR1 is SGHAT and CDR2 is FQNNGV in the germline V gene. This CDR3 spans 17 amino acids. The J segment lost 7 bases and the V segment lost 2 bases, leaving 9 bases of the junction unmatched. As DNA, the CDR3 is TGTGCCAGCAGCTTACAGACTCGGACTAGCGGGACGAATGAGCAGTTCTTC. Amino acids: CASSLQTRTSGTNEQFF.

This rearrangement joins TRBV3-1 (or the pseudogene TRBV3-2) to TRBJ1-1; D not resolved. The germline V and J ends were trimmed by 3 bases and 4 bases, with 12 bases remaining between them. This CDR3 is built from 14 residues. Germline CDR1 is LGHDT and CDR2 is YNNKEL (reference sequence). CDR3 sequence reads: CASSHRRGITEAFF. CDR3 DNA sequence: TGTGCCAGCAGCCACCGCCGGGGAATCACTGAAGCTTTCTTT.

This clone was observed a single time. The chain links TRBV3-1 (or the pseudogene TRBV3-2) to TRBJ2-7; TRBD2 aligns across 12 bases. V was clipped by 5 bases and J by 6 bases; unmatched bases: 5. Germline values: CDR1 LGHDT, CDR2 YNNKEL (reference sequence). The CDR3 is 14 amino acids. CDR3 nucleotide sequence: TGTGCCAGCAGCGGACTAGCGGGAACAGTCGAGCAGTACTTC. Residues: CASSGLAGTVEQYF.

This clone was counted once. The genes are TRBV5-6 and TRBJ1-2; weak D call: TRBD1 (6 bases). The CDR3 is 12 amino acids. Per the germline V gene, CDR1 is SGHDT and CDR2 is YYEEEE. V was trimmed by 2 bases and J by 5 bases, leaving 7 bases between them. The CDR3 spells CASSFDRYGYTF. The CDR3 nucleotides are TGTGCCAGCAGCTTCGACAGGTATGGCTACACCTTC.

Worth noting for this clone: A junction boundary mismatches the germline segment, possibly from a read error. The CDR3 reads CAWSPDRDVATF. The CDR3 DNA reads TGTGCCTGGAGTCCAGACAGGGACGTGGCCACTTTT. The genes are TRBV30 and TRBJ1-4; 7 bases align to TRBD1. This CDR3 spans 12 amino acids. Looked up from germline, CDR1 is GTSNPN and CDR2 is SVGIG (reference sequence). The full variable domain, with the rest looked up from reference TRBV30 and TRBJ1-4, is SQTIHQWPATLVQPVGSPLSLECTVEGTSNPNLYWYRQAAGRGLQLLFYSVGIGQISSEVPQNLSASRPQDRQFILSSKKLLLSDSGFYLCAWSPDRDVATFGSGTQLSVL.

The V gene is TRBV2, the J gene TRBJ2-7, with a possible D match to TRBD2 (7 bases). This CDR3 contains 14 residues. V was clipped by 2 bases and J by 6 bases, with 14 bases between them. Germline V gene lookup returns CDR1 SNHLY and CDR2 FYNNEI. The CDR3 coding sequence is TGTGCCAGCAGTGAACGGAGGGGGGGCGGCGAGCAGTACTTC. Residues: CASSERRGGGEQYF.

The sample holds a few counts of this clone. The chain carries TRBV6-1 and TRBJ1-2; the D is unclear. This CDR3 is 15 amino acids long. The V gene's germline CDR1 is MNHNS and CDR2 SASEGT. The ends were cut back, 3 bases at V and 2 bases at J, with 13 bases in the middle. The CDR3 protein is CASSDPGFLNYGYTF. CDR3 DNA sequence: TGTGCCAGCAGTGATCCAGGATTTTTGAACTATGGCTACACCTTC.

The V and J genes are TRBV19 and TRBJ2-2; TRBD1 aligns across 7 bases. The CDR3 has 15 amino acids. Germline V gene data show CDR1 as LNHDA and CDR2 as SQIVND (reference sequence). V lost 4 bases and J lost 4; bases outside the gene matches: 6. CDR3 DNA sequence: TGTGCCAGTAGTACCGGGACAGCTGTCACCGGGGAGCTGTTTTTT. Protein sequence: CASSTGTAVTGELFF.

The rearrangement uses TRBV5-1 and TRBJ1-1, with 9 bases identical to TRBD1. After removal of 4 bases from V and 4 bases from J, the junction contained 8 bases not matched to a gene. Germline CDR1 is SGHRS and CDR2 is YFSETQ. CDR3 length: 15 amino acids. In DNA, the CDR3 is TGCGCCAGCAGCATCCAGACAGGGGGAAGCACTGAAGCTTTCTTT. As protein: CASSIQTGGSTEAFF.

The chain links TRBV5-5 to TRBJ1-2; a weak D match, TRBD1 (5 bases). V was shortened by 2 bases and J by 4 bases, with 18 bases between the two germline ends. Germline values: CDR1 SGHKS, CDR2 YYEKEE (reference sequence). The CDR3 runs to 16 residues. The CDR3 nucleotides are TGTGCCAGCAGCTTTTATACGCTGCGGGACCGCTATGGCTACACCTTC. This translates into CASSFYTLRDRYGYTF.

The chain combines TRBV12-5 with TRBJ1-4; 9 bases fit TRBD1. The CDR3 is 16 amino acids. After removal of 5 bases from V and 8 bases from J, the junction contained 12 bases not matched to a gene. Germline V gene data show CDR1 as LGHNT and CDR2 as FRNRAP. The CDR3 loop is CASGPVLTGGREKLFF. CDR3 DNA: TGTGCTAGTGGTCCCGTCTTGACAGGGGGTAGAGAAAAACTGTTTTTT.